The 27 T cell receptor beta chains below all came from one sample that was sequenced in a study of OX40 agonist ivuxolimab in advanced cancers. Profiling relied on immunoSEQ multiplex PCR, and the TCRdb table lists in-frame clones only, not all of them. The sample consists of around 76,000 clones, over 85% of them appearing once. The specimen comprised CD4+ or CD8+ T cells sorted from blood, sampled in a trial of the OX40 agonist ivuxolimab. All receptors come from an adult with an advanced solid tumor such as melanoma, head and neck, liver or kidney cancer.

CDR3 amino acids: CASSGRDTLQETQYF. The DNA of the CDR3 is TGTGCCAGCAGTGGGAGGGACACACTCCAAGAGACCCAGTACTTC. The V gene is TRBV6-5, the J gene TRBJ2-5; maybe TRBD2 (7 bases). Trimming left V 5 bases short and J 1 base short, with 14 bases between. CDR1 and CDR2 from the germline V gene are MNHEY and SVGAGI. The CDR3 totals 15 residues.

This clone was seen only once. The chain links TRBV7-3 to TRBJ2-2; D gene ambiguous. Germline CDR1 is SGHTA and CDR2 is FQGTGA. V lost 3 bases to trimming and J lost 0 bases, with 17 bases between them. The CDR3 length is 18 residues. CDR3 sequence: CASSFRASRSSNTGELFF. The CDR3 DNA reads TGTGCCAGCAGCTTTAGGGCTTCGCGGTCTTCGAACACCGGGGAGCTGTTTTTT.

The chain carries TRBV27 and TRBJ2-4; TRBD2 aligns across 12 bases. The trim removed 6 bases at V and 0 bases at J, leaving 3 bases unmatched. The germline CDR1 and CDR2 sequences are MNHEY and SMNVEV (reference sequence). The CDR3 loop spans 16 amino acids. The CDR3, as DNA: TGTGCCAGCAGCGGACTAGCGGGGATAGCCAAAAACATTCAGTACTTC. It translates to CASSGLAGIAKNIQYF.

This CDR3 is CASSRTDSLINEQFF. CDR3 coding DNA: TGTGCCAGCAGCCGGACGGACAGTCTAATCAATGAGCAGTTCTTC. The V and J genes are TRBV14 and TRBJ2-1; D is possibly TRBD1 (6 bases). The CDR3 contains 15 residues. The germline CDR1 and CDR2 sequences are SGHDN and FVKESK. V was trimmed by 4 bases and J by 6 bases, leaving 16 bases between them.

CDR3 sequence (DNA): TGTGCCAGCAGTTTGTCAGGGTTTCAGCCCCAGCATTTT. Translated: CASSLSGFQPQHF. The chain couples TRBV27 to TRBJ1-5; D may be TRBD1 (5 bases). The CDR3 sequence is 13 residues long. With 3 bases removed from V and 6 bases from J, the gap between germline ends came to 9 bases. From germline, CDR1 is MNHEY and CDR2 SMNVEV (reference sequence).

The V call is TRBV6-5, the J call TRBJ2-5, with D maybe TRBD1 (5 bases). This CDR3 region has 14 residues. Germline CDR1 and CDR2: MNHEY and SVGAGI. The V end lost 0 bases, the J end lost 5 bases, and 10 bases lay between the germline ends. The CDR3 is CASSYSSGRETQYF. In DNA form, the CDR3 reads TGTGCCAGCAGTTACTCTTCAGGGCGGGAGACCCAGTACTTC.

This sequence joins TRBV29-1 and TRBJ2-1; 9 nucleotides match TRBD2. Germline V gene lookup returns CDR1 SQVTM and CDR2 ANQGSEA. The CDR3 covers 16 residues. The ends lost 2 bases at V and 1 base at J; junction bases unmatched: 6. The CDR3 loop reads CSVEPPSGRSYNEQFF. The DNA of the CDR3 is TGCAGCGTTGAACCCCCAAGCGGGAGGTCCTACAATGAGCAGTTCTTC.

V usage is TRBV27 and J usage is TRBJ2-7; D is perhaps TRBD1 (5 bases). The V end lost 4 bases, the J end lost 0 bases, and 28 bases lay between the germline ends. CDR3 length: 20 residues. Looked up from germline, CDR1 is MNHEY and CDR2 is SMNVEV (reference sequence). CDR3 DNA: TGTGCCAGCAGTTCCTCCCCCTTTCCCCCTCAGGGTTTCACCTCCTACGAGCAGTACTTC. Encoded protein: CASSSSPFPPQGFTSYEQYF.

This clone is a singleton in its sample. The genes are TRBV9 and TRBJ2-5; TRBD2 is a possible D gene (5 bases). V lost 0 bases and J lost 5, with 11 bases in between. In germline, CDR1 is SGDLS, CDR2 YYNGEE. The CDR3 has 14 amino acids. The CDR3 bases are TGTGCCAGCAGCGTAGGCGGGCGGCGGGAGACCCAGTACTTC. Encoded protein: CASSVGGRRETQYF. The whole variable domain, filled in from reference TRBV9 and TRBJ2-5, reads DSGVTQTPKHLITATGQRVTLRCSPRSGDLSVYWYQQSLDQGLQFLIQYYNGEERAKGNILERFSAQQFPDLHSELNLSSLELGDSALYFCASSVGGRRETQYFGPGTRLLVL.

The genes are TRBV6-5 and TRBJ1-3, with 7 bases aligning to TRBD1. CDR1 and CDR2 from the germline V gene are MNHEY and SVGAGI. The junction had 3 bases not matched to a gene; V was cut back by 6 bases and J by 1 base. There are 14 residues in the CDR3. The CDR3 DNA sequence: TGTGCCAGCAGAGCACAGGGGTCTGGAAACACCATATATTTT. It yields the protein CASRAQGSGNTIYF.

The V call is TRBV5-1, the J call TRBJ1-4; the match to TRBD1 covers 7 bases. Per the germline V gene, CDR1 is SGHRS and CDR2 is YFSETQ. V lost 4 bases, J lost 5 bases, and 5 bases stayed unmatched. The CDR3 is made up of 14 amino acids. CDR3 nucleotide sequence: TGCGCCAGCAGCCTCGACAGGGAAAATGAAAAACTGTTTTTT. Its protein is CASSLDRENEKLFF.

The chain is built from TRBV7-8 and TRBJ1-2, with D possibly being TRBD1 (6 bases). The CDR3 consists of 15 residues. Trimming pared 1 base from V and 8 bases from J, leaving 17 bases between. From germline, CDR1 is SGHVS and CDR2 FQNEAQ. The CDR3 sequence is CASSLGGREISGYTF. As DNA, the CDR3 is TGTGCCAGCAGCTTAGGGGGGCGAGAGATCTCCGGCTACACCTTC. Supplemented by reference TRBV7-8 and TRBJ1-2, the full variable domain reads GAGVSQSPRYKVAKRGQDVALRCDPISGHVSLFWYQQALGQGPEFLTYFQNEAQLDKSGLPSDRFFAERPEGSVSTLKIQRTQQEDSAVYLCASSLGGREISGYTFGSGTRLTVV.

The chain uses TRBV27 and TRBJ1-1; TRBD1 matches at 7 bases. Losses at the gene ends were 8 bases for V and 11 bases for J; bases not matched to a gene: 17. Germline CDR1 and CDR2: MNHEY and SMNVEV (reference sequence). This CDR3 is 14 amino acids long. CDR3 nucleotide sequence: TGTGCCAGCTCTAGGGGGGCGACAGGGTGGGAGGCTTTCTTT. Translating gives CASSRGATGWEAFF.

This clone was recorded once. J is TRBJ1-2 and V is TRBV11-2; 8 bases fit TRBD1. CDR1 and CDR2 (germline): SGHAT, FQNNGV. V dropped 5 bases and J dropped 7; count of bases not matched to a gene: 9. The CDR3 length is 14 residues. CDR3 coding DNA: TGTGCCAGCAGCCTACAGGGGGTAGGTGGTGGCTACACCTTC. Translated: CASSLQGVGGGYTF.

This chain joins TRBV4-3 and TRBJ1-6; D is possibly TRBD1 (5 bases). The CDR3 totals 15 residues. Germline V gene data show CDR1 as LGHNA and CDR2 as YSLEER. Trimming removed 0 bases at V and 8 bases at J, with 11 bases between. CDR3 nucleotide sequence: TGCGCCAGCAGCCAAGATTGGGACCTATATTCACCCCTCCACTTT. Its translation: CASSQDWDLYSPLHF.

The genes are TRBV4-1 and TRBJ1-3; 9 positions match TRBD1. V lost 4 bases to trimming and J lost 4 bases; unmatched junction nucleotides: 5. Germline assignment: CDR1 MGHRA and CDR2 YSYEKL. The CDR3 consists of 15 residues. The CDR3 region is CASSLGTGRGNTIYF. CDR3 nucleotide sequence: TGCGCCAGCAGCCTCGGGACAGGGCGAGGAAACACCATATATTTT.

J is TRBJ2-5 and V is TRBV9, with D possibly matching TRBD2 (5 bases). V was shortened by 0 bases and J by 2 bases, with 11 bases between the two germline ends. CDR3 size: 15 residues. Germline CDR1 SGDLS, CDR2 YYNGEE. CDR3 nucleotides: TGTGCCAGCAGCGTAGGAGGGATGCGTCAAGAGACCCAGTACTTC. This translates into CASSVGGMRQETQYF. The variable domain in full, completed from reference TRBV9 and TRBJ2-5, reads DSGVTQTPKHLITATGQRVTLRCSPRSGDLSVYWYQQSLDQGLQFLIQYYNGEERAKGNILERFSAQQFPDLHSELNLSSLELGDSALYFCASSVGGMRQETQYFGPGTRLLVL.

The chain recombines TRBV7-9 with TRBJ2-3, with TRBD1 matching 8 bases. The CDR3 is made up of 13 amino acids. Germline values: CDR1 SEHNR, CDR2 FQNEAQ (reference sequence). V was clipped by 6 bases and J by 2 bases; unmatched bases: 1. The CDR3, as DNA: TGTGCCAGCAGGGGACAGGCCACAGATACGCAGTATTTT. Protein sequence: CASRGQATDTQYF.

V gene TRBV6-5 combines with J gene TRBJ1-1; a weak D match, TRBD1 (5 bases). Trimming cost V 6 bases and J 1 base, with 12 bases left between them. The length of the CDR3 is 14 residues. Germline loops: CDR1 MNHEY, CDR2 SVGAGI. This chain's CDR3 is CASSLGATNTEAFF. DNA for the CDR3: TGTGCCAGCAGCCTCGGGGCGACGAACACTGAAGCTTTCTTT.

The chain links TRBV15 to TRBJ2-7; weak D call: TRBD2 (5 bases). The germline V gene has CDR1 LNHNV and CDR2 YYDKDF (reference sequence). The CDR3 runs to 14 residues. Deletions cut 0 bases from V and 11 bases from J, with 17 bases between. In nucleotides, the CDR3 is TGTGCCACCAGCAGAGATACGGAGGCCAGCCCTGAGTACTTC. Its protein product is CATSRDTEASPEYF.

A single count supports this clone. CDR3 in DNA: TGTGCCAGCAGCCTGGGGATGGGGTACGAGCAGTACTTC. The encoded protein is CASSLGMGYEQYF. V and J are TRBV4-2 and TRBJ2-7; D remains unclear. Trimming took 4 bases from V and 4 from J, leaving 11 bases between them. This CDR3 has 13 residues. CDR1 and CDR2 (germline): LGHNA, YNFKEQ.

The V call is TRBV19, the J call TRBJ2-7; a possible D gene is TRBD1 (6 bases). The CDR3 is made up of 16 amino acids. V lost 5 bases, J lost 3 bases, and 20 bases lay in between. Germline V gives CDR1 LNHDA, CDR2 SQIVND (reference sequence). As DNA, the CDR3 is TGTGCCAGTAGTCCGACCCGGGACAATCTCTTCTACGAGCAGTACTTC. It translates to CASSPTRDNLFYEQYF.

The chain has TRBV6-4 and TRBJ2-2, with D possibly being TRBD2 (7 bases). Germline values: CDR1 MRHNA, CDR2 SNTAGT. CDR3 length: 15 residues. Trimming removed 3 bases from V and 4 bases from J, with 12 bases in between. The CDR3 DNA sequence: TGTGCCAGCAGTGATTTCGGGGGGCCCACCGGGGAGCTGTTTTTT. It codes for CASSDFGGPTGELFF.

This chain connects TRBV6-4 to TRBJ2-1, with TRBD1 as a possible D gene (6 bases). Germline lookup yields CDR1 MRHNA and CDR2 SNTAGT. The CDR3 loop spans 13 amino acids. The V end was cut by 4 bases, the J end by 9 bases, with 13 bases between. The CDR3 loop is CASSGRDTVEQFF. Here the CDR3 DNA reads TGTGCCAGCAGTGGCCGGGACACCGTTGAGCAGTTCTTC.

The genes are TRBV6-5 and TRBJ1-2; D possibly corresponds to TRBD1 (5 bases). V lost 6 bases to trimming and J lost 5 bases, with 16 bases between them. This CDR3 has 14 residues. Germline V lookup: CDR1 MNHEY, CDR2 SVGAGI. Written as DNA, the CDR3 is TGTGCCAGCAGCCTAACCGGGACGGGATATGGCTACACCTTC. This sequence encodes CASSLTGTGYGYTF.

The chain couples TRBV11-2 to TRBJ2-7; D assignment may be TRBD1 or TRBD2 (5 bases each). The CDR3 covers 16 residues. Trimming left V 3 bases short and J 2 bases short, with 17 bases between. Germline V gene lookup returns CDR1 SGHAT and CDR2 FQNNGV. In DNA form, the CDR3 reads TGTGCCAGCAGCTTGGGACCTACCGGCGGCACCTACGAGCAGTACTTC. This translates into CASSLGPTGGTYEQYF.

The chain employs TRBV7-3 and TRBJ2-1, with 8 bases that match TRBD2. V was pared by 1 base and J by 5 bases, with 7 bases of the junction left unmatched. The CDR3 has 16 residues. The germline V gene has CDR1 SGHTA and CDR2 FQGTGA. CDR3 sequence reads: CASSLKPGGPDNEQFF. CDR3 nucleotides: TGTGCCAGCAGCTTAAAACCGGGAGGGCCCGACAATGAGCAGTTCTTC.